This TCR beta chain is drawn from a study of a mutant IDH1 vaccine in newly diagnosed glioma. With regard to this clone: Its matching antigen is unknown.

Repertoires were generated with immunoSEQ multiplex PCR, while TCRdb's copy carries only in-frame clones and drops some. The data hold about 61,000 clones, with about 80% observed a single time. Noted time point: week 11, during vaccination. Vaccine doses each comprised 300 ug of mutant IDH1 20-mer peptide, with topical imiquimod. Germline CDR1 and CDR2: LNHDA and SQIVND (reference sequence). The CDR3 is 13 amino acids. Trimming stripped 8 bases from V and 0 bases from J, with 11 bases between. The sequencing here drew on PBMCs, taken from a glioma patient whose treatment included an IDH1 peptide vaccine. This sequence originates from a man aged 45-65 years with glioma. The chain joins TRBV19 to TRBJ2-7; D remains ambiguous. The CDR3 is CASAFGSSYEQYF. Here the CDR3 DNA reads TGTGCCAGTGCCTTCGGGTCCTCCTACGAGCAGTACTTC.